The TCR beta chain described here comes from a study of monozygotic twins with inflammatory bowel disease. The CDR3 is 14 residues long. From germline, CDR1 is SGHTA and CDR2 FQGTGA. TCRdb reprocessed the 5' RACE reads, with one entry per CDR3 protein and no DNA. This sample's table reports fewer than 550,000 distinct CDR3 sequences. The sequencing sample was made of blood. The rearrangement uses TRBV7-3 and TRBJ2-3; TCRdb names TRBD1, which stays unverified in the absence of DNA. The sequence was collected from a human donor with ulcerative colitis or Crohn's disease, or a healthy co-twin of an affected twin (not recorded which). The CDR3: CASSLQGGGDTQYF.